These T cell receptor beta chains were read from a single sample in a study of immune heterogeneity within non-small cell lung tumors. TCRdb processed the multiplex PCR reads anew with MiXCR; each CDR3 protein has one entry. The sample carries 9,900 or so distinct CDR3 sequences, around 27% recorded once. Sequencing used lung tumor tissue. The receptors here all came from a woman aged 50 to 60 with non-small cell lung cancer. Both conserved end residues are part of each CDR3. A D gene is named only where the DNA matches it firmly. Not all rows give a size; the values are once, few, many and, for expanded clones, a class.

j_call d_call clone_size v_call cdr3_aa cdr3_nt
TRBJ1-6 - few TRBV7-6 CASSLVGSYNSPLHF TGTGCCAGCAGCTTAGTTGGTTCCTATAATTCACCCCTCCACTTT
TRBJ1-4 TRBD1 - TRBV7-9 CASSSMDRDNEKLFF TGTGCCAGCAGCTCCATGGACAGGGATAATGAAAAACTGTTTTTT
TRBJ2-7 - - TRBV7-8 CASSLRIRGGAHEQYF TGTGCCAGCAGCTTAAGGATTAGGGGCGGCGCCCACGAGCAGTACTTC
TRBJ2-1 TRBD2 - TRBV7-2 CASSLRRGSGRNEQFF TGTGCCAGCAGCTTACGCCGGGGTAGCGGGAGGAATGAGCAGTTCTTC
TRBJ2-5 TRBD1 - TRBV24-1 CATSDGQAETQYF TGTGCCACCAGTGATGGACAGGCAGAGACCCAGTACTTC
TRBJ2-6 - many TRBV15 CATSAHFGADSGANVLTF TGTGCCACCAGCGCCCATTTCGGGGCAGACTCTGGGGCCAACGTCCTGACTTTC
TRBJ1-2 - many TRBV5-4 CASSSPQQENYGYTF TGTGCCAGCAGCTCTCCCCAACAGGAAAACTATGGCTACACCTTC
TRBJ2-3 TRBD2 many TRBV24-1 CATRTSGAADTQYF TGTGCCACGAGGACTAGCGGGGCCGCAGATACGCAGTATTTT
TRBJ2-1 TRBD1 few TRBV10-2 CASSESGTGFYNEQFF TGCGCCAGCAGTGAGTCGGGGACAGGGTTCTACAATGAGCAGTTCTTC
TRBJ2-7 - many TRBV10-2 CASSERYEQYF TGCGCCAGCAGTGAACGGTACGAGCAGTACTTC
TRBJ2-1 TRBD2 many TRBV11-3 CASSPTGSGSSYNEQFF TGTGCCAGCAGCCCCACGGGTAGCGGGAGCTCCTACAATGAGCAGTTCTTC
TRBJ1-5 TRBD1 many TRBV18 CASSPTRDRGNQPQHF TGTGCCAGCTCACCAACGAGGGACAGGGGTAATCAGCCCCAGCATTTT
TRBJ2-5 - few TRBV7-6 CASSWGRQETQYF TGTGCCAGCAGCTGGGGCAGACAAGAGACCCAGTACTTC
TRBJ2-3 - - TRBV5-1 CASSWQNTQYF TGCGCCAGCAGCTGGCAGAATACGCAGTATTTT
TRBJ2-1 - once TRBV19 CATQNRGSSYYEQFF TGTGCCACCCAAAATAGAGGGAGCTCCTACTATGAGCAGTTCTTT
TRBJ1-1 - many TRBV5-1 CASRGGGDLNTEAFF TGCGCCAGCAGGGGCGGAGGGGACCTGAACACTGAAGCTTTCTTT
TRBJ2-1 TRBD2 - TRBV4-1 CASSQNLQRGGNNEQFF TGCGCCAGCAGCCAGAATCTCCAGCGGGGGGGAAACAATGAGCAGTTCTTC
TRBJ2-1 - - TRBV6-4 CASSVQGDNYNEQFF TGTGCCAGCAGTGTACAGGGAGACAACTACAATGAGCAGTTCTTC
TRBJ2-1 - - TRBV5-1 CASSSSGLNEQFF TGCGCCAGCAGCTCCAGCGGTCTGAATGAGCAGTTCTTC
TRBJ2-1 - medium-sized TRBV5-1 CASNKAGKSNEQFF TGCGCCAGCAATAAGGCAGGGAAGTCCAATGAGCAGTTCTTC
TRBJ2-4 TRBD2 many TRBV19 CASSIEGGGLNIQYF TGTGCCAGTAGTATAGAAGGCGGGGGACTAAACATTCAGTACTTC
TRBJ2-2 TRBD1 - TRBV10-2 CASSGSGDRRTGELFF TGCGCCAGCAGTGGGAGTGGGGACAGGCGGACCGGGGAGCTGTTTTTT
TRBJ2-7 - medium-sized TRBV12-5 CASGSGFYEQYF TGTGCTAGTGGATCCGGCTTCTACGAGCAGTACTTC
TRBJ2-1 TRBD2 many TRBV7-8 CASSKTGPGLAGVGSYNEQFF TGTGCCAGCAGCAAGACAGGCCCGGGACTAGCGGGGGTAGGCTCCTACAATGAGCAGTTCTTC
TRBJ2-7 - many TRBV4-1 CASSHPGTGDYEQYF TGCGCCAGCAGCCACCCCGGGACGGGGGACTACGAGCAGTACTTC
TRBJ2-7 - few TRBV5-4 CASSRQEDYEQYF TGTGCCAGCAGCCGTCAAGAGGACTACGAGCAGTACTTC
TRBJ1-2 - once TRBV10-3 CAISEGVIYTF TGTGCCATCAGTGAGGGGGTGATCTACACCTTC
TRBJ2-2 TRBD2 - TRBV6-1 CARSLLAGTTGELFF TGTGCCAGAAGTCTACTAGCGGGGACCACCGGGGAGCTGTTTTTT
TRBJ2-2 - - TRBV7-2 CASSQSFGAGELFF TGTGCCAGCAGCCAAAGCTTCGGGGCTGGGGAGCTGTTTTTT